The clone carrying this T cell receptor beta chain was recorded a few times. Antigen specificity is unknown. TCRdb re-called the 5' RACE reads through MiXCR, storing one row per CDR3 protein. The data show about 300,000 distinct CDR3 sequences, with around 8.6% seen just once and around 3.3% held by the top ten. This sample is drawn from a study of T cells after yellow fever vaccination. Study-wide findings and caveats: Highly abundant clonotypes carried over from the bulk population could end up in FACS-sorted repertoires as contaminants. Booster samples showed a return of most primary-vaccination clones (around 96% CD4, approximately 85% CD8).

This CDR3 has 14 amino acids. CDR1 is SEHNR and CDR2 is FQNEAQ in the germline V gene (reference sequence). Unmatched junction bases numbered 7, after V lost 6 bases and J lost 5 bases. This sequence originates from a man aged 18 to 35 who received the YFV17D yellow fever vaccine. This chain uses TRBV7-9 with TRBJ2-5, with 9 positions matching TRBD1. Sequences were derived from CD4+ T cells sorted from PBMCs, sampled 5 days after the yellow fever booster vaccination. The CDR3 DNA reads TGTGCCAGCAGACAGGGACAGGGTAGCGAGACCCAGTACTTC. Translating it yields CASRQGQGSETQYF.